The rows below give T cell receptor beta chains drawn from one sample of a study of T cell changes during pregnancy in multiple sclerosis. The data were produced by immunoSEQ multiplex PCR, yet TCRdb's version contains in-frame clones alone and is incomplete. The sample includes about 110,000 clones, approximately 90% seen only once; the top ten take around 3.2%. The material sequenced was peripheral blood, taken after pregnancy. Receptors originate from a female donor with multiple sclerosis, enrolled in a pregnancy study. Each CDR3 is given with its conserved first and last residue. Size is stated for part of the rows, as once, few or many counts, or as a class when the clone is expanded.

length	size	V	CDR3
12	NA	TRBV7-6	CASGGGTGELFF
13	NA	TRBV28	CASSGGGWKPQHF
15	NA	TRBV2	CASSSFGQGRGEQYF
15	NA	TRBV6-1	CASRAGGPANEKLFF
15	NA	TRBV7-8	CASSLVSSLVETQYF
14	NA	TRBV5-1	CASTPSGGHYGYTF
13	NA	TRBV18	CASSPRESLEAFF
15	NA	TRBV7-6	CASSLLGGGPNEQFF
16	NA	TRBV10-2	CASSESSRLGSYGYTF
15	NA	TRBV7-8	CASSLVTGTGVGYTF
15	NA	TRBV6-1	CASSALAGGRDTQYF
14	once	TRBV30	CAWSRDRDSGTQYF
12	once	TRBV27	CASSPSYNEQFF
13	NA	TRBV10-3	CAISDQNQETQYF
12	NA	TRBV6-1	CASSEDWPGYTF
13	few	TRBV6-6	CASSRGVDEKLFF
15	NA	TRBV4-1	CASSQGEGVAYGYTF
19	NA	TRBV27	CASSFSGRGQGQKFYEQYF
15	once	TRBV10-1	CASSESGTGLYEQYF
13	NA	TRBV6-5	CASSYRQGPEAFF
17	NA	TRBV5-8	CASSPSGGGYTRETQYF
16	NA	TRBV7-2	CASSLRVASTYNEQFF
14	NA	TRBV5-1	CASSSSGTGHGYTF
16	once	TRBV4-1	CASSQVIGGWNSPLHF
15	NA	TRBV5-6	CASLREPGQIYGYTF
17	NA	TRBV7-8	CASSSRVRQDWNSPLHF